The 21 T cell receptor beta chains given below trace back to one sample, sequenced in a study of blood T cell repertoires in COVID-19. The method was immunoSEQ multiplex PCR; TCRdb's version includes in-frame clones alone and lacks a portion of them. Of fewer than 250,000 clones in the sample, under 90% are singletons; the top ten hold more than 9%. Sample: peripheral blood. Receptors originate from a man aged 45-60 years with COVID-19, enrolled during active disease.

This clone is a singleton in its sample. The chain recombines TRBV6-1 with TRBJ1-6; weak D call: TRBD1 (6 bases). Trimming took off 3 bases at V and 9 bases at J, with 12 bases between the two ends. In germline, CDR1 is MNHNS, CDR2 SASEGT. The CDR3 extends over 14 amino acids. This chain's CDR3 is CASSEEGGSSPLHF. CDR3 in DNA: TGTGCCAGCAGTGAGGAGGGGGGGTCTTCACCCCTCCACTTT.

As regards this clone: The junction and the germline gene differ at one end; a read error may be behind it. This chain connects TRBV12-3 or TRBV12-4 to TRBJ2-1, with 9 bases aligning to TRBD1. The CDR3 runs to 11 residues. The CDR3 here is CASSFGTGLIF. CDR3 coding DNA: TGTGCCAGCAGTTTTGGGACAGGGTTGATCTTC.

The chain combines TRBV5-1 with TRBJ2-2; 7 nucleotides line up with TRBD1. The ends lost 3 bases at V and 4 bases at J; junction bases unmatched: 3. The CDR3 has 14 residues. CDR1 SGHRS and CDR2 YFSETQ come from the germline V gene. The CDR3 sequence is CASSSTGITGELFF. The CDR3 DNA reads TGCGCCAGCAGCTCGACAGGGATCACCGGGGAGCTGTTTTTT. The variable domain in full, with the rest retrieved from reference TRBV5-1 and TRBJ2-2, is KAGVTQTPRYLIKTRGQQVTLSCSPISGHRSVSWYQQTPGQGLQFLFEYFSETQRNKGNFPGRFSGRQFSNSRSEMNVSTLELGDSALYLCASSSTGITGELFFGEGSRLTVL.

This chain uses TRBV7-2 with TRBJ1-2, with a tentative D call TRBD1 (6 bases). The CDR3 length is 14 residues. Between the trimmed V and J ends, which lost 1 base and 5 bases, there was a span of 11 bases. Germline loops: CDR1 SGHTA, CDR2 FQGNSA. CDR3 region: CASSLGVQGYGYTF. The CDR3 DNA reads TGTGCCAGCAGCTTAGGAGTACAGGGTTATGGCTACACCTTC. Full variable domain (rest looked up from reference TRBV7-2 and TRBJ1-2): GAGVSQSPSNKVTEKGKDVELRCDPISGHTALYWYRQSLGQGLEFLIYFQGNSAPDKSGLPSDRFSAERTGGSVSTLTIQRTQQEDSAVYLCASSLGVQGYGYTFGSGTRLTVV.

This chain connects TRBV25-1 to TRBJ1-2; 8 bases align to TRBD1. Germline V gene data show CDR1 as MGHDK and CDR2 as SYGVNS. After removal of 7 bases from V and 6 bases from J, the junction contained 4 bases not matched to a gene. The CDR3 spans 12 residues. CDR3 bases: TGTGCCAGCAAACAGGGGGATCATGGCTACACCTTC. It specifies CASKQGDHGYTF.

J is TRBJ1-5 and V is TRBV7-9; 8 positions match TRBD1. The junction had 6 bases not matched to a gene; V was cut back by 5 bases and J by 0 bases. CDR1 and CDR2 from the germline V gene are SEHNR and FQNEAQ (reference sequence). The CDR3 contains 16 residues. The CDR3 sequence: CASSPGTGYSNQPQHF. In DNA, the CDR3 is TGTGCCAGCAGCCCTGGGACAGGCTATAGCAATCAGCCCCAGCATTTT. The whole variable domain, filled in from reference TRBV7-9 and TRBJ1-5, reads DTGVSQNPRHKITKRGQNVTFRCDPISEHNRLYWYRQTLGQGPEFLTYFQNEAQLEKSRLLSDRFSAERPKGSFSTLEIQRTEQGDSAMYLCASSPGTGYSNQPQHFGDGTRLSIL.

J is TRBJ2-5 and V is TRBV11-1, with D unresolved. This CDR3 region has 11 residues. V lost 3 bases and J lost 3, with 2 bases in between. Germline V lookup: CDR1 SGHAT, CDR2 FQDESV (reference sequence). Here the CDR3 reads CASSFEETQYF. The CDR3 DNA follows: TGTGCCAGCAGCTTCGAAGAGACCCAGTACTTC.

The rearrangement joins TRBV6-5 to TRBJ2-7; D possibly corresponds to TRBD1 (7 bases). The CDR3 has 15 amino acids. From germline, CDR1 is MNHEY and CDR2 SVGAGI. V dropped 5 bases and J dropped 4 bases, with 18 bases sitting between them. The CDR3 is CASSNQQTGRYEQYF. CDR3 in DNA: TGTGCCAGCAGTAACCAACAGACAGGGAGGTACGAGCAGTACTTC.

The CDR3 sequence is CASSQDSGQKNTEAFF. The DNA for the CDR3 is TGTGCCAGCAGCCAAGATAGCGGGCAGAAGAACACTGAAGCTTTCTTT. This sequence joins TRBV4-2 and TRBJ1-1; no clear D. Germline V gene data show CDR1 as LGHNA and CDR2 as YNFKEQ. CDR3 length equals 16 residues. Trimming removed 0 bases from V and 1 base from J, with 12 bases in between.

This sequence joins TRBV6-6 and TRBJ1-5, with 8 bases aligning to TRBD1. V lost 6 bases to trimming and J lost 4 bases; unmatched junction nucleotides: 5. Germline values: CDR1 MNHNY, CDR2 SVGAGI (reference sequence). CDR3 length: 14 amino acids. CDR3 bases: TGTGCCAGCAGCCAGGACAGGGTAAATCAGCCCCAGCATTTT. It encodes CASSQDRVNQPQHF.

This chain connects TRBV2 to TRBJ2-5; 8 positions agree with TRBD2. Germline CDR1 and CDR2: SNHLY and FYNNEI. Losses at the gene ends were 6 bases for V and 2 bases for J; bases not matched to a gene: 5. This CDR3 has 14 amino acids. CDR3 bases: TGTGCCAGCAGGGTACTAGCGGATCAAGAGACCCAGTACTTC. Translating gives CASRVLADQETQYF.

The count of this clone is one. The chain employs TRBV5-4 and TRBJ1-2; 9 bases align to TRBD1. Germline-derived CDR1 and CDR2 are SGHNT and YYREEE (reference sequence). Unmatched junction bases numbered 10, after V lost 4 bases and J lost 3 bases. The CDR3 consists of 16 residues. The CDR3 loop reads CASSRTLTGGDYGYTF. CDR3 DNA sequence: TGTGCCAGCAGCCGCACTTTGACAGGGGGAGACTATGGCTACACCTTC. The whole variable domain, remainder taken from reference TRBV5-4 and TRBJ1-2, is ETGVTQSPTHLIKTRGQQVTLRCSSQSGHNTVSWYQQALGQGPQFIFQYYREEENGRGNFPPRFSGLQFPNYSSELNVNALELDDSALYLCASSRTLTGGDYGYTFGSGTRLTVV.

V gene TRBV5-1 combines with J gene TRBJ2-7; no firm D call. Looked up from germline, CDR1 is SGHRS and CDR2 is YFSETQ. Trimming shortened V by 0 bases and J by 6 bases, and 13 bases separated the two germline ends. The CDR3 loop spans 14 amino acids. The CDR3 region has the DNA TGCGCCAGCAGCTTGGAAACCTATCCGCTCGAGCAGTACTTC. Its translation: CASSLETYPLEQYF.

The gene calls are TRBV7-2 and TRBJ2-6; perhaps TRBD2 as D (5 bases). The V and J ends lost 0 bases and 3 bases respectively, with 6 bases between them. Germline V gene data show CDR1 as SGHTA and CDR2 as FQGNSA. The CDR3 is 15 amino acids. The CDR3 sequence: CASSLADFGANVLTF. The CDR3 DNA is TGTGCCAGCAGCTTAGCGGACTTTGGGGCCAACGTCCTGACTTTC. The full variable domain, its missing parts supplied by reference TRBV7-2 and TRBJ2-6, is GAGVSQSPSNKVTEKGKDVELRCDPISGHTALYWYRQSLGQGLEFLIYFQGNSAPDKSGLPSDRFSAERTGGSVSTLTIQRTQQEDSAVYLCASSLADFGANVLTFGAGSRLTVL.

This clone was seen only a few times. This chain connects TRBV18 to TRBJ2-7; TRBD1 might be the D (6 bases). The germline V gene encodes CDR1 KGHSH and CDR2 LQKENI. Trimming took off 2 bases at V and 1 base at J, with 9 bases between the two ends. The CDR3 is made up of 14 amino acids. The CDR3 DNA follows: TGTGCCAGCTCACCAAGACAGGAGTCCTACGAGCAGTACTTC. This translates into CASSPRQESYEQYF.

Only one count was recorded for this clone. J is TRBJ1-2 and V is TRBV5-4; TRBD1 matches 10 bases. V gave up 4 bases and J gave up 4 bases; unmatched junction bases: 10. CDR1 SGHNT and CDR2 YYREEE come from the germline V gene (reference sequence). This CDR3 is built from 16 residues. CDR3: CASSRLGQGSGYGYTF. As DNA, the CDR3 is TGTGCCAGCAGCCGCTTGGGACAGGGGAGCGGCTATGGCTACACCTTC.

The count of this clone is one. The rearrangement links TRBV7-9 to TRBJ2-5, with no clear D. Per germline, CDR1 SEHNR and CDR2 FQNEAQ (reference sequence). The CDR3 sequence is 13 residues long. The V end lost 1 base, the J end lost 2 bases, and 5 bases lay between the germline ends. CDR3 nucleotides: TGTGCCAGCAGCTTAGACAGTCAAGAGACCCAGTACTTC. This translates into CASSLDSQETQYF.

V gene TRBV3-1 (or the pseudogene TRBV3-2) combines with J gene TRBJ2-1; TRBD2 aligns across 8 bases. Losses at the gene ends were 0 bases for V and 4 bases for J; bases not matched to a gene: 5. The CDR3 totals 16 residues. In germline, CDR1 is LGHDT, CDR2 YNNKEL (reference sequence). The chain's CDR3 is CASSQESGLVYNEQFF. DNA of the CDR3: TGTGCCAGCAGCCAAGAATCGGGACTAGTATACAATGAGCAGTTCTTC.

This chain links TRBV6-1 with TRBJ2-2; a weak D match, TRBD2 (6 bases). This CDR3 is 14 amino acids long. Trimming pared 3 bases from V and 5 bases from J, leaving 10 bases between. Germline lookup yields CDR1 MNHNS and CDR2 SASEGT. The CDR3: CASSDGGGTGELFF. The CDR3 bases are TGTGCCAGCAGTGACGGGGGTGGTACCGGGGAGCTGTTTTTT.

CDR3 nucleotide sequence: TGTGCCAGCAGCGTTGACAGGGGGGCCCGGAATGAAAAACTGTTTTTT. Translation gives CASSVDRGARNEKLFF. This chain links TRBV5-4 with TRBJ1-4; the match to TRBD1 covers 9 bases. Germline V gene data show CDR1 as SGHNT and CDR2 as YYREEE (reference sequence). Trimming removed 4 bases from V and 5 bases from J; junction bases left unmatched: 9. This CDR3 region has 16 residues.

A single count supports this clone. The chain couples TRBV5-1 to TRBJ2-1; the match to TRBD2 covers 7 bases. This CDR3 has 16 residues. Germline trimming cut 4 bases from V and 7 bases from J; bases unmatched to any gene: 14. Germline V CDR1 and CDR2: SGHRS, YFSETQ. The CDR3 bases are TGCGCCAGCAGCCCCCGCGAGGCTAGCGGCGCTAATGAGCAGTTCTTC. Its translation is CASSPREASGANEQFF.